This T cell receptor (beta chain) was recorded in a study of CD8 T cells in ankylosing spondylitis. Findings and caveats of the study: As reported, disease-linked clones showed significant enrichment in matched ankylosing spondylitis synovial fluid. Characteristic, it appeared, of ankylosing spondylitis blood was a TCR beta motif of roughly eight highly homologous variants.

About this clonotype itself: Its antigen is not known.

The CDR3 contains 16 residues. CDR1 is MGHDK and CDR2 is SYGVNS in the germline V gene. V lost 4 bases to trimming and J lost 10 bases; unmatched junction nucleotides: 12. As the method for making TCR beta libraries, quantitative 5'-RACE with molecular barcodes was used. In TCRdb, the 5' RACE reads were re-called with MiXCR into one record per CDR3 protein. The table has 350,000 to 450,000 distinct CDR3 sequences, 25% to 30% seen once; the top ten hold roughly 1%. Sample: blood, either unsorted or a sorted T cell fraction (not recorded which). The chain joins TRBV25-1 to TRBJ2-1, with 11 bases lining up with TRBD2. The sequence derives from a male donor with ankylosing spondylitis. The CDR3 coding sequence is TGTGCCAGCAGTGGGCATCTAGCGGGAGGTTCGCGAGAGCAGTTCTTC. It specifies CASSGHLAGGSREQFF.